The source of this T cell receptor beta chain is a study of blood T cells in healthy people across ages. At the level of the study: Template switching recovered approximately one barcoded beta molecule for every two T cells.

V was cut by 4 bases and J by 0 bases, with 16 bases left in between. This CDR3 has 17 residues. CDR1 is SGDLS and CDR2 is YYNGEE in the germline V gene. Notes on the study in general: Naive T cell percentage and TCR beta diversity correlated strongly.

The use of a sample-barcoded 5' primer and a J-beta primer mix characterized a second PCR of about 7 to 12 cycles. Per sample, CDR3-containing paired-end reads numbered at least 2.5 million. TCRdb re-called the 5' RACE reads with MiXCR, one entry per CDR3 protein. The sample contains 600,000 to 650,000 distinct CDR3 sequences, around 54% of which appear only once. Peripheral blood samples of 9.5 to 10 milliliters were drawn from each donor. This clonotype was detected only a few times. Its antigen is unknown. The sample comprised blood. The chain recombines TRBV9 with TRBJ1-4; D is unresolved. This receptor was taken from a man in his fifties or sixties in good health. CDR3 in DNA: TGTGCCAGCAGCCCAAAGGCAGGAGGAGCAACTAATGAAAAACTGTTTTTT. This codes for CASSPKAGGATNEKLFF.